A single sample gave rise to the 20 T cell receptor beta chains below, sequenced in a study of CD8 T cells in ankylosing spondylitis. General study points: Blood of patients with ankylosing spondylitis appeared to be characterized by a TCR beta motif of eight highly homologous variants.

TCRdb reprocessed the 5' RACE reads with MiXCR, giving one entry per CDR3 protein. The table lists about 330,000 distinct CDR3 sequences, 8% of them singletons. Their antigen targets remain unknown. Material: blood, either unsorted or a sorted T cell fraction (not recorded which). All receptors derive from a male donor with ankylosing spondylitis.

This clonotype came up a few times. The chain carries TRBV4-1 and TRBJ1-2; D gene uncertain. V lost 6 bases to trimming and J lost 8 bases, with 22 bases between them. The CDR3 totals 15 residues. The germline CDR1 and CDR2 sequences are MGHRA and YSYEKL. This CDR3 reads CASSPFGSLREGYTF. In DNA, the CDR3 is TGCGCCAGCAGTCCCTTTGGGTCCCTTCGGGAAGGCTACACCTTC.

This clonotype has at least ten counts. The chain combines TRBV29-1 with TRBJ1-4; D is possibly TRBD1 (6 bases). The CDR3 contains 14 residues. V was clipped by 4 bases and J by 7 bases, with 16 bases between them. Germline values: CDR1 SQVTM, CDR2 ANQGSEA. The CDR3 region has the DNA TGCAGCGTTGCATTTAACGGAGGGGGTGAAAAACTGTTTTTT. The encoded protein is CSVAFNGGGEKLFF.

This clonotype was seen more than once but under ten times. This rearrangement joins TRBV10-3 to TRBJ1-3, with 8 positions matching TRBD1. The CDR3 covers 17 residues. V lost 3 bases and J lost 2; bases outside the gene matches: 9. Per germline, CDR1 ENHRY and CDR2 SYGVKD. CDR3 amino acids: CAISDILNRGAGNTIYF. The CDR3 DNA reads TGTGCCATCAGTGACATTTTGAACAGGGGGGCTGGAAACACCATATATTTT.

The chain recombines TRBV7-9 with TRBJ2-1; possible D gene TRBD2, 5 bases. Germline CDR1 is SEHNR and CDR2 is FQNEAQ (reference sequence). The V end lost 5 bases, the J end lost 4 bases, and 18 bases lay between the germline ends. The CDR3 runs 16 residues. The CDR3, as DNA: TGTGCCAGCAGCACCCCCTTACCCCCGGGGTACAATGAGCAGTTCTTC. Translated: CASSTPLPPGYNEQFF.

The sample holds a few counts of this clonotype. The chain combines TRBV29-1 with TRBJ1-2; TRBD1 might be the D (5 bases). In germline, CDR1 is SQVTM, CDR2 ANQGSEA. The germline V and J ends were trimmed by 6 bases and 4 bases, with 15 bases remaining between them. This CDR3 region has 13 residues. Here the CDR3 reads CSVDSLVGYGYTF. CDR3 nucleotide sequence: TGCAGCGTCGACAGCCTGGTGGGCTATGGCTACACCTTC.

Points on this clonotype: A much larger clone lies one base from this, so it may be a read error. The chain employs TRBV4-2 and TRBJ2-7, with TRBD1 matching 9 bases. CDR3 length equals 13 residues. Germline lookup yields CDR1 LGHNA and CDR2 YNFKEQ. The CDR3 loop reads CVSSRDREREQYF. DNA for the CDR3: TGTGTCAGCAGCCGGGACAGGGAGCGGGAGCAGTACTTC.

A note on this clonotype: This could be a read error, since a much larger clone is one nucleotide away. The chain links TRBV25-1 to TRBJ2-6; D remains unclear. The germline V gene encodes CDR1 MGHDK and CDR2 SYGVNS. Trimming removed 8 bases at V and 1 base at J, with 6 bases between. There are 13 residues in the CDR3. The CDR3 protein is CASRRSGANVLTF. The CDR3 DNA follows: TGTGCCAGCCGCAGGTCTGGGGCCAACGTCCTGACTTTC. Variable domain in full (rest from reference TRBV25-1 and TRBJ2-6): EADIYQTPRYLVIGTGKKITLECSQTMGHDKMYWYQQDPGMELHLIHYSYGVNSTEKGDLSSESTVSRIRTEHFPLTLESARPSHTSQYLCASRRSGANVLTFGAGSRLTVL.

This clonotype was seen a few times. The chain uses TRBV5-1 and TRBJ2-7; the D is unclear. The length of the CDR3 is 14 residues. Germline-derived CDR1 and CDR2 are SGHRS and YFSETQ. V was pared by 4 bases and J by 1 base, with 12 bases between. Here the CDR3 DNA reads TGCGCCAGCAGCGCTGTCGGCACGTCCTACGAGCAGTACTTC. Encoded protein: CASSAVGTSYEQYF.

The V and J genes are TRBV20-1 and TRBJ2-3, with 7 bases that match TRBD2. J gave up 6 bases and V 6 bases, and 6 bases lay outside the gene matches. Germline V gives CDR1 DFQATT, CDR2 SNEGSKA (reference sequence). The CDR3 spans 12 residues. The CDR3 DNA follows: TGCAGTGCGGAAGCGGGAATGGATACGCAGTATTTT. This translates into CSAEAGMDTQYF.

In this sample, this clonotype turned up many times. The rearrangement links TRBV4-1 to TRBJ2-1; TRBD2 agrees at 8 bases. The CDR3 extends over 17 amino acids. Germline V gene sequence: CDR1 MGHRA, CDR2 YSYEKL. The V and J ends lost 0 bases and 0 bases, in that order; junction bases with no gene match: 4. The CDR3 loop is CASSQEERGTSYNEQFF. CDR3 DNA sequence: TGCGCCAGCAGCCAAGAGGAGCGGGGGACCTCCTACAATGAGCAGTTCTTC.

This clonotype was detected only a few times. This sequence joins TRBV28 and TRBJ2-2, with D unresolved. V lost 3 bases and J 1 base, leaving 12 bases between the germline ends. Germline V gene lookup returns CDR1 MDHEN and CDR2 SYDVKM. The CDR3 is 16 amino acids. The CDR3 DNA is TGTGCCAGCAGTTTCTCCCCCTGGAGGAACACCGGGGAGCTGTTTTTT. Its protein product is CASSFSPWRNTGELFF.

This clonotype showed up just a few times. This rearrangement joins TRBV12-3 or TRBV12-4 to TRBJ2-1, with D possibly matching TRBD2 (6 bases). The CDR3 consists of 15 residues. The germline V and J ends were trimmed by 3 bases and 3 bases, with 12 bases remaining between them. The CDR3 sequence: CASSLAGPFYNEQFF. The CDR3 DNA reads TGTGCCAGCAGTTTGGCGGGACCCTTCTACAATGAGCAGTTCTTC.

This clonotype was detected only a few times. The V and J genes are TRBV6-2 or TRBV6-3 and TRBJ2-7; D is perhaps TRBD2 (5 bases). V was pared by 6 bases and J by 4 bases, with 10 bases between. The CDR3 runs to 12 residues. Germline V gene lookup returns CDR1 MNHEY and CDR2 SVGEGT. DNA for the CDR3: TGTGCCAGCAGACTGGACTCTTACGAGCAGTACTTC. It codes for CASRLDSYEQYF.

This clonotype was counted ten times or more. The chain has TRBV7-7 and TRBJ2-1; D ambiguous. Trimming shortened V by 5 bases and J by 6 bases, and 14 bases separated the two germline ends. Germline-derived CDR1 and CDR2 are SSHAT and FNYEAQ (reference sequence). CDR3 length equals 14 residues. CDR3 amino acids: CASSEGSGTNEQFF. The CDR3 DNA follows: TGTGCCAGCAGCGAAGGGTCAGGAACCAATGAGCAGTTCTTC.

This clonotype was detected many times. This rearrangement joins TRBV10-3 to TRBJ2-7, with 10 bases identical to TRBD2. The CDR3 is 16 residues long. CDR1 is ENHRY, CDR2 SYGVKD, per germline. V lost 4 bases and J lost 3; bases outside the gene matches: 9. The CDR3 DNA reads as TGTGCCATCAGTGGGGTCCTAGCGGGAGTTAGCTACGAGCAGTACTTC. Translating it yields CAISGVLAGVSYEQYF.

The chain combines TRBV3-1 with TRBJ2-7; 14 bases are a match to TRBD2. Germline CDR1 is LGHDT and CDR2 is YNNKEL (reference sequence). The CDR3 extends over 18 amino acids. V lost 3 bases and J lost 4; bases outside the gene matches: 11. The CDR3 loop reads CASSHGTSGGRIWYEQYF. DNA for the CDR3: TGTGCCAGCAGCCATGGGACTAGCGGGGGACGGATATGGTACGAGCAGTACTTC.

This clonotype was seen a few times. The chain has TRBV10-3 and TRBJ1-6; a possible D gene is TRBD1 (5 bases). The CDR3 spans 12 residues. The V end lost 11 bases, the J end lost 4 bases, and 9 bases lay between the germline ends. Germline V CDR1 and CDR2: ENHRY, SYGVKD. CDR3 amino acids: CAAGGYNSPLHF. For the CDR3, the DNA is TGTGCCGCGGGGGGGTATAATTCACCCCTCCACTTT.

The CDR3 protein is CASQVSGSPDTQYF. CDR3 in DNA: TGTGCCAGCCAAGTTAGCGGGAGCCCAGATACGCAGTATTTT. The rearrangement links TRBV7-9 to TRBJ2-3; 9 positions match TRBD2. Germline values: CDR1 SEHNR, CDR2 FQNEAQ (reference sequence). The CDR3 covers 14 residues. Trimming at V came to 8 bases and at J to 4 bases, leaving 7 bases not matched to a gene.

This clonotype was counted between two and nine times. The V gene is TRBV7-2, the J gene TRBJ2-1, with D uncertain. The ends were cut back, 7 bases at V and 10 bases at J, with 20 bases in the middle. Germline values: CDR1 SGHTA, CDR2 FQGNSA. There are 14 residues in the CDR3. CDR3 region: CASTHISLSEEQFF. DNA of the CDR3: TGTGCCAGCACCCATATCTCCCTAAGCGAGGAGCAGTTCTTC. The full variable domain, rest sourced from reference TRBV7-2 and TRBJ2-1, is GAGVSQSPSNKVTEKGKDVELRCDPISGHTALYWYRQSLGQGLEFLIYFQGNSAPDKSGLPSDRFSAERTGGSVSTLTIQRTQQEDSAVYLCASTHISLSEEQFFGPGTRLTVL.

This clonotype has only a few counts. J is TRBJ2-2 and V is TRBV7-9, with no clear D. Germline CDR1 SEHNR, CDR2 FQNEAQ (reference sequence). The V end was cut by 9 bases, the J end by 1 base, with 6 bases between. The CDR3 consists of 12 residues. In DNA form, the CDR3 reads TGTGCCAGGGATTTGAACACCGGGGAGCTGTTTTTT. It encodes CARDLNTGELFF.